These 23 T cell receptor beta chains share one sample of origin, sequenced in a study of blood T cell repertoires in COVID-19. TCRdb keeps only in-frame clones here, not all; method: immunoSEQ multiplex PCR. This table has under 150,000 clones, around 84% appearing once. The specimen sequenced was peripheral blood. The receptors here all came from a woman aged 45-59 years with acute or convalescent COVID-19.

In DNA, the CDR3 is TGTGCTAGTGGTGCATCAGGGTTCTATGGCTACACCTTC. Translated, it gives CASGASGFYGYTF. The chain recombines TRBV12-5 with TRBJ1-2, with D maybe TRBD1 (5 bases). CDR1 is LGHNT, CDR2 FRNRAP, per germline. The germline V and J ends were trimmed by 5 bases and 4 bases, with 11 bases remaining between them. The CDR3 extends over 13 amino acids.

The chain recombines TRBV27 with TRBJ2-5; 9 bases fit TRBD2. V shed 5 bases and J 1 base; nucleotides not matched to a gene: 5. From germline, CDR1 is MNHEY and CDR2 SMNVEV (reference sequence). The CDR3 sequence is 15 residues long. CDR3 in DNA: TGTGCCAGCAGTACCATGACTAGCGGCCAAGAGACCCAGTACTTC. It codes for CASSTMTSGQETQYF.

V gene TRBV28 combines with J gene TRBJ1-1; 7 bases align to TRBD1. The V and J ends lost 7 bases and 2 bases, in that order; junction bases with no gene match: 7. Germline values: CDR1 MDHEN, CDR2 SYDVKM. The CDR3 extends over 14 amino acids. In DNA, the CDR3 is TGTGCCAGCACCGGACAGGCTATTAACACTGAAGCTTTCTTT. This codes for CASTGQAINTEAFF.

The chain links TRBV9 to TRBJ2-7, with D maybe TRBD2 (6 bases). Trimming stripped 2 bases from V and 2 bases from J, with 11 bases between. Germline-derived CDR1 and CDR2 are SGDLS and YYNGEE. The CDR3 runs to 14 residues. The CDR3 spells CASSVGGGTYEQYF. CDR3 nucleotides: TGTGCCAGCAGCGTCGGTGGGGGGACCTACGAGCAGTACTTC.

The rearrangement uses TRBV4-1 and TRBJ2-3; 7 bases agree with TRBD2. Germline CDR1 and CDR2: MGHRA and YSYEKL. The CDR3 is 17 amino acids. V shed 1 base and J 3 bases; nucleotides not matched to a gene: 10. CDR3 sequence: CASSQVRSGDPTDTQYF. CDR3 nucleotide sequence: TGCGCCAGCAGCCAAGTGCGAAGCGGGGATCCTACAGATACGCAGTATTTT.

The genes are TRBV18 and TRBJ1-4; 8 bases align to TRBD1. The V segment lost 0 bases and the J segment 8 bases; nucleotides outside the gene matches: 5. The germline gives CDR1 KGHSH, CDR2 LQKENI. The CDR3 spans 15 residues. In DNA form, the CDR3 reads TGTGCCAGCTCACCACCCGGGACAGGAGGCGAAAAACTGTTTTTT. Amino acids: CASSPPGTGGEKLFF.

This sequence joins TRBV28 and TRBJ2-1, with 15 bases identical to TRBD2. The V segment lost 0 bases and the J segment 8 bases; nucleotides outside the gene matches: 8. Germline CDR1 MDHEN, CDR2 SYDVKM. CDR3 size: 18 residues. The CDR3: CASSLWYGTSGGSDEQFF. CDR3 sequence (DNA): TGTGCCAGCAGTTTATGGTATGGGACTAGCGGGGGGAGTGATGAGCAGTTCTTC.

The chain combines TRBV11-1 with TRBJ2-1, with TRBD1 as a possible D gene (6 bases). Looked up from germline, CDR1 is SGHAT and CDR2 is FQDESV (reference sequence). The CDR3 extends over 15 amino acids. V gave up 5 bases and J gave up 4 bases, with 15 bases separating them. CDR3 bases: TGTGCCAGCAGCCCCTGGACAGCCCAATACAATGAGCAGTTCTTC. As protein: CASSPWTAQYNEQFF.

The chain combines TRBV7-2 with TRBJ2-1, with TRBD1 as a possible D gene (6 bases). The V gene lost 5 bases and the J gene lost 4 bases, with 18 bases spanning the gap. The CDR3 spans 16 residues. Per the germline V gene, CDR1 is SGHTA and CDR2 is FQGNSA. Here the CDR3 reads CASSPPNRVGYNEQFF. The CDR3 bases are TGTGCCAGCAGCCCGCCGAACAGGGTTGGGTACAATGAGCAGTTCTTC.

The CDR3 DNA follows: TGTGCCAGCAGTTTATTAGGAGGGGGCGGGACCCAGTACTTC. This translates into CASSLLGGGGTQYF. The chain is built from TRBV28 and TRBJ2-5; a possible D gene is TRBD1 (7 bases). The germline V gene has CDR1 MDHEN and CDR2 SYDVKM. V shed 1 base and J shed 7 bases, with 13 bases lying between them. The CDR3 totals 14 residues.

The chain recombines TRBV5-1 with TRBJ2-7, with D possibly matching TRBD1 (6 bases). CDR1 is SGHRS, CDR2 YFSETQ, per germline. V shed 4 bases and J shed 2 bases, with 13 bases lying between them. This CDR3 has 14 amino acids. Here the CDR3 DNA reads TGCGCCAGCAGCACACAACAGGGAACCTACGAGCAGTACTTC. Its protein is CASSTQQGTYEQYF.

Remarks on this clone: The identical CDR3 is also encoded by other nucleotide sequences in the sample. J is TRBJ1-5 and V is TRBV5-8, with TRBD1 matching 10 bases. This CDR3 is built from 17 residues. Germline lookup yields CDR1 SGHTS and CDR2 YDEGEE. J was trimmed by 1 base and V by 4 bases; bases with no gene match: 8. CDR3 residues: CASSPDRGRGSNQPQHF. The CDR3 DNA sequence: TGTGCCAGCAGCCCAGACAGGGGGCGGGGGAGCAATCAGCCCCAGCATTTT.

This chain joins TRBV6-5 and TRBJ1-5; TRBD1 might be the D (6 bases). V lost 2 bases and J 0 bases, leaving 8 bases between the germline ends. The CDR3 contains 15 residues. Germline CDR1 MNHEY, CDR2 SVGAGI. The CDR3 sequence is CASSYAGDSNQPQHF. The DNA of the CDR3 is TGTGCCAGCAGTTACGCAGGGGATAGCAATCAGCCCCAGCATTTT.

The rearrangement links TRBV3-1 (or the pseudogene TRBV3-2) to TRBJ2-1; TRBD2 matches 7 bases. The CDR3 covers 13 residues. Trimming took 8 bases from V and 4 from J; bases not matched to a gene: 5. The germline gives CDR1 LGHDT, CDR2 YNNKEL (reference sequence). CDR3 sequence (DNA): TGTGCCAGCGGGAGCGGGGCTTACAATGAGCAGTTCTTC. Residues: CASGSGAYNEQFF.

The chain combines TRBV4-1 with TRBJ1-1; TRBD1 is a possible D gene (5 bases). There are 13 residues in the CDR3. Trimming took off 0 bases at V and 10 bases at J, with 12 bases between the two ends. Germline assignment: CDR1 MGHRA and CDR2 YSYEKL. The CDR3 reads CASSQDYAGGAFF. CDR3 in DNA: TGCGCCAGCAGCCAAGATTATGCCGGGGGAGCTTTCTTT.

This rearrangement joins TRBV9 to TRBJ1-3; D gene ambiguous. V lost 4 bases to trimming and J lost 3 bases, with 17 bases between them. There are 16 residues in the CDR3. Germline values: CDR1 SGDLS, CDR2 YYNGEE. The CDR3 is CASSRDLGGNGNTIYF. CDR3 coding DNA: TGTGCCAGCAGCCGCGACCTCGGCGGGAATGGAAACACCATATATTTT.

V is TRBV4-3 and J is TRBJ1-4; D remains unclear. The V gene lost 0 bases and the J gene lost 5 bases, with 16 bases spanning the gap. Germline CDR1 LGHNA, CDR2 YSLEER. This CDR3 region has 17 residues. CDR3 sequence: CASSQDLHAAGNEKLFF. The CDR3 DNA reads TGCGCCAGCAGCCAAGATTTACACGCCGCCGGGAATGAAAAACTGTTTTTT.

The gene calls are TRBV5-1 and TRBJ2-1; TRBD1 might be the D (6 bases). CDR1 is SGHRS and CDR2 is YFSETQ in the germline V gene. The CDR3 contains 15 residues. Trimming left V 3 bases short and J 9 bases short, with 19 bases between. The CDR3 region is CASSSAQGAYAEQFF. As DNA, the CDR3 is TGCGCCAGCAGCTCTGCACAGGGCGCCTATGCTGAGCAGTTCTTC.

The CDR3 region has the DNA TGTGCCAGCAGTTACGGGGACAGGGGAACCGGGGAGCTGTTTTTT. Protein: CASSYGDRGTGELFF. V usage is TRBV6-5 and J usage is TRBJ2-2; 10 bases agree with TRBD1. Germline loops: CDR1 MNHEY, CDR2 SVGAGI. CDR3 length equals 15 residues. The trim removed 2 bases at V and 5 bases at J, leaving 2 bases unmatched.

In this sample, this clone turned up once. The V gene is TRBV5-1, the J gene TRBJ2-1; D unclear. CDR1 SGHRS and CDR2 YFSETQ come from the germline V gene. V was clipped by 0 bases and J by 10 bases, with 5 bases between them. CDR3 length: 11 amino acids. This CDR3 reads CASSLEREQFF. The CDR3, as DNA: TGCGCCAGCAGCTTGGAGAGGGAGCAGTTCTTC.

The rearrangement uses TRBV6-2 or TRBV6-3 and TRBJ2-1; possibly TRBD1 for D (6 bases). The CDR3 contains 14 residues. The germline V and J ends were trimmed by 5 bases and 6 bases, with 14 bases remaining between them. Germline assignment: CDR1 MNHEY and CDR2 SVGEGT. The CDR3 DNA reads TGTGCCAGCAGTGGAACAACAGGGTTCAATGAGCAGTTCTTC. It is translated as CASSGTTGFNEQFF.

The CDR3 here is CSASPLAGGRYEQYF. The CDR3 nucleotides read TGCAGTGCTAGTCCCCTAGCAGGGGGTAGGTACGAGCAGTACTTC. This rearrangement joins TRBV20-1 to TRBJ2-7, with 7 bases that match TRBD1. The CDR3 spans 15 residues. CDR1 is DFQATT and CDR2 is SNEGSKA in the germline V gene (reference sequence). With 3 bases clipped from V and 4 bases from J, the junction kept 12 bases outside the gene matches.

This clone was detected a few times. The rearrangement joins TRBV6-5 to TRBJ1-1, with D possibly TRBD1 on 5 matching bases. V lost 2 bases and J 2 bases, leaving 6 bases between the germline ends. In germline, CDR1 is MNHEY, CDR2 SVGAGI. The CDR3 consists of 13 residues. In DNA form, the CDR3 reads TGTGCCAGCAGTTACCGGACAAACACTGAAGCTTTCTTT. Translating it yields CASSYRTNTEAFF.